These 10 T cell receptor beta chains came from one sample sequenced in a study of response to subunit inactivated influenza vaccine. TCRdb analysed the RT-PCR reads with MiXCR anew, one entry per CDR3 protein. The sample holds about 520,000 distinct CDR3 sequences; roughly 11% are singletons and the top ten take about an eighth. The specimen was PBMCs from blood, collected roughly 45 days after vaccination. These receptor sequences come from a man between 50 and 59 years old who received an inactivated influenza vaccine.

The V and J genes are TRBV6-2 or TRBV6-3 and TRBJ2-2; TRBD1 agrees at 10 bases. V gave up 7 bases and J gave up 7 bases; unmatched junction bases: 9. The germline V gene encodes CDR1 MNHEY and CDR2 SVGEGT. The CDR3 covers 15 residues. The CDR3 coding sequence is TGTGCCAGCAAACCGACAGGGGGCTTCGGCGGGGAGCTGTTTTTT. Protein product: CASKPTGGFGGELFF.

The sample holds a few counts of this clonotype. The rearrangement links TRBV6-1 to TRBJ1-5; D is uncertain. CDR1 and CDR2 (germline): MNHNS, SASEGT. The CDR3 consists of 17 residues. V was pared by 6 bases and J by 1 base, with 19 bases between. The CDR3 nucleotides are TGTGCCAGCAGATTCAAGACGGACGTTCGCAGCAATCAGCCCCAGCATTTT. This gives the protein CASRFKTDVRSNQPQHF.

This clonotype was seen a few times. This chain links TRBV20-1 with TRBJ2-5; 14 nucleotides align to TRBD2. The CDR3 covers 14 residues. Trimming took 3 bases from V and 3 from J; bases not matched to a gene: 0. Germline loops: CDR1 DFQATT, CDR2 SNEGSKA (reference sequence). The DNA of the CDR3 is TGCAGTGCTAGGACTAGCGGGAGGGAAGAGACCCAGTACTTC. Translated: CSARTSGREETQYF.

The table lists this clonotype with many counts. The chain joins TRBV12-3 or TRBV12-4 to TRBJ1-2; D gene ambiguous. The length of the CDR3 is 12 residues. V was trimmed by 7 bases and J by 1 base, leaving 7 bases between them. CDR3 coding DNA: TGTGCCAGCAAAACCATTAACTATGGCTACACCTTC. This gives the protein CASKTINYGYTF.

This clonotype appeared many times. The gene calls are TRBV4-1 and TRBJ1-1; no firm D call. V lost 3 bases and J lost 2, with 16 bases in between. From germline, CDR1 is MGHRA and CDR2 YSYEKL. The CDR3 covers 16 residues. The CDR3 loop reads CASSHTVWSGNTEAFF. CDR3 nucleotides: TGCGCCAGCAGCCATACGGTGTGGTCAGGTAACACTGAAGCTTTCTTT.

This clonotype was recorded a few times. CDR3 bases: TGTGCCATACAGGTGGATAGCAATCAGCCCCAGCATTTT. Its protein product is CAIQVDSNQPQHF. The chain carries TRBV10-3 and TRBJ1-5, with D possibly being TRBD1 (5 bases). CDR3 length equals 13 residues. Germline loops: CDR1 ENHRY, CDR2 SYGVKD. V lost 9 bases and J 0 bases, leaving 9 bases between the germline ends.

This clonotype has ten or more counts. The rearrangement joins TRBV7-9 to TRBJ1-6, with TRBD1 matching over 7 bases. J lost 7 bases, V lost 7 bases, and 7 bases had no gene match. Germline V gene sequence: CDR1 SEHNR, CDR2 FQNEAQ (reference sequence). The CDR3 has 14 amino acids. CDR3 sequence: CASNAGTENSPLHF. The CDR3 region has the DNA TGTGCCAGCAATGCCGGGACAGAGAATTCACCCCTCCACTTT.

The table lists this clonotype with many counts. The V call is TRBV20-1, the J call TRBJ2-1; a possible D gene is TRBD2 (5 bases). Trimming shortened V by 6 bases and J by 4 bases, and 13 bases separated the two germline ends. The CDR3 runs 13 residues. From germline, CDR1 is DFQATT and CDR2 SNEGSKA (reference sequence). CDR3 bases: TGCAGTGCGAGGGAGTCGGGATACAATGAGCAGTTCTTC. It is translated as CSARESGYNEQFF.

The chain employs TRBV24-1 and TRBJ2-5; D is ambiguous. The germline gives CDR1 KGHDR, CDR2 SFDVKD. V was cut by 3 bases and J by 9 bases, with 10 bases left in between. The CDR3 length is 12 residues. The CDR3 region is CATSDTNRAQYF. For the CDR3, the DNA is TGTGCCACCAGTGATACCAACCGGGCCCAGTACTTC.

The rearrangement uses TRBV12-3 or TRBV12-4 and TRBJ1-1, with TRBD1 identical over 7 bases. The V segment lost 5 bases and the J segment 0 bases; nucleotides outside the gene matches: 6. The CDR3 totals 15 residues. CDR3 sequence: CASSQTRGLNTEAFF. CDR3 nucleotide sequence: TGTGCCAGCAGTCAAACCAGGGGGTTGAACACTGAAGCTTTCTTT.